Below are 15 T cell receptor beta chains sequenced from a single sample in a study of control samples from healthy donors and cancer patients. Measured with immunoSEQ multiplex PCR; TCRdb has only the in-frame clones, and not every one. Of fewer than 250,000 clones listed, about nine tenths are singletons. Sequenced input: blood. The receptor source for this set is a man between 25 and 39 years old in good health.

V is TRBV7-9 and J is TRBJ2-1, with TRBD2 identical over 11 bases. In germline, CDR1 is SEHNR, CDR2 FQNEAQ (reference sequence). This CDR3 has 16 amino acids. V was clipped by 5 bases and J by 6 bases; unmatched bases: 9. The CDR3 protein is CASSLVSSGGSNEQFF. CDR3 bases: TGTGCCAGCAGCCTTGTGTCTAGCGGGGGGTCCAATGAGCAGTTCTTC.

V gene TRBV29-1 combines with J gene TRBJ2-5; 7 bases match TRBD2. The CDR3 has 15 residues. The germline V gene encodes CDR1 SQVTM and CDR2 ANQGSEA. V lost 6 bases to trimming and J lost 2 bases; unmatched junction nucleotides: 12. CDR3 amino acids: CSVNPFGGGQETQYF. In DNA form, the CDR3 reads TGCAGCGTCAACCCCTTCGGCGGGGGACAAGAGACCCAGTACTTC.

J is TRBJ2-4 and V is TRBV9; 8 bases map to TRBD1. Trimming removed 1 base from V and 7 bases from J; junction bases left unmatched: 1. The CDR3 totals 13 residues. Germline CDR1 SGDLS, CDR2 YYNGEE. CDR3 sequence reads: CASSVTGGNIQYF. CDR3 coding DNA: TGTGCCAGCAGCGTAACAGGGGGGAACATTCAGTACTTC.

The chain uses TRBV6-1 and TRBJ1-3, with 10 bases lining up with TRBD1. V shed 0 bases, J shed 5 bases, and the junction held 4 bases outside the gene matches. The length of the CDR3 is 16 residues. Per the germline V gene, CDR1 is MNHNS and CDR2 is SASEGT. CDR3 protein: CASSEAGTGARNTIYF. In DNA, the CDR3 is TGTGCCAGCAGTGAAGCGGGGACAGGGGCGCGAAACACCATATATTTT.

The genes are TRBV7-8 and TRBJ1-5; the D is unclear. Germline V CDR1 and CDR2: SGHVS, FQNEAQ. The CDR3 sequence is 15 residues long. The V end lost 3 bases, the J end lost 0 bases, and 9 bases lay between the germline ends. DNA of the CDR3: TGTGCCAGCAGCTTGGACTTTAATAGCAATCAGCCCCAGCATTTT. Its translation is CASSLDFNSNQPQHF. Using reference TRBV7-8 and TRBJ1-5 for the parts outside the CDR3, the full variable domain is GAGVSQSPRYKVAKRGQDVALRCDPISGHVSLFWYQQALGQGPEFLTYFQNEAQLDKSGLPSDRFFAERPEGSVSTLKIQRTQQEDSAVYLCASSLDFNSNQPQHFGDGTRLSIL.

The J gene is TRBJ1-4, the V gene TRBV24-1; the match to TRBD1 covers 7 bases. V shed 2 bases, J shed 7 bases, and the junction held 12 bases outside the gene matches. The germline V gene has CDR1 KGHDR and CDR2 SFDVKD. The CDR3 is 17 amino acids. CDR3 sequence reads: CATSDSALTGQGEKLFF. Written as DNA, the CDR3 is TGTGCCACCAGTGATTCCGCATTGACAGGGCAGGGTGAAAAACTGTTTTTT.

The chain joins TRBV19 to TRBJ1-3; D gene ambiguous. V gave up 1 base and J gave up 2 bases, with 12 bases separating them. Per germline, CDR1 LNHDA and CDR2 SQIVND (reference sequence). The CDR3 runs 16 residues. The CDR3, as DNA: TGTGCCAGTAGTATAGCAGCCGGACGGACTGGAAACACCATATATTTT. Its protein is CASSIAAGRTGNTIYF.

This rearrangement joins TRBV5-1 to TRBJ2-2; a possible D gene is TRBD1 (6 bases). Germline CDR1 and CDR2: SGHRS and YFSETQ. The CDR3 totals 15 residues. V was pared by 7 bases and J by 4 bases, with 17 bases between. The CDR3 region is CASSGQSISTGELFF. CDR3 sequence (DNA): TGCGCCAGCTCCGGACAGTCGATCAGCACCGGGGAGCTGTTTTTT.

J is TRBJ2-1 and V is TRBV9; possibly TRBD2 for D (5 bases). V was shortened by 3 bases and J by 7 bases, with 8 bases between the two germline ends. The germline CDR1 and CDR2 sequences are SGDLS and YYNGEE. CDR3 length: 12 residues. The CDR3 nucleotides read TGTGCCAGCAGCGGGTCGGGGAATGAGCAGTTCTTC. Translated: CASSGSGNEQFF.

This rearrangement joins TRBV5-1 to TRBJ2-3; 10 bases are shared with TRBD2. The V gene end was trimmed by 3 bases and the J gene end by 5 bases; junction bases not matched to a gene: 9. The CDR3 covers 16 residues. CDR1 is SGHRS and CDR2 is YFSETQ in the germline V gene. The DNA for the CDR3 is TGCGCCAGCAGCTCTATACTAGCGGGGTTGATAGATACGCAGTATTTT. As protein: CASSSILAGLIDTQYF.

This clone has just one count. The chain couples TRBV11-3 to TRBJ2-3, with a weak D call TRBD2 (6 bases). Per the germline V gene, CDR1 is SGHNT and CDR2 is YENEEA. The V end lost 5 bases, the J end lost 4 bases, and 7 bases lay between the germline ends. The CDR3 sequence is 12 residues long. CDR3 nucleotide sequence: TGTGCCAGCAGCGGGGAGGCAGATACGCAGTATTTT. This gives the protein CASSGEADTQYF.

The chain uses TRBV30 and TRBJ1-2; 8 bases are shared with TRBD1. Germline CDR1 GTSNPN, CDR2 SVGIG (reference sequence). Trimming cost V 4 bases and J 8 bases; bases outside gene matches: 6. This CDR3 region has 12 residues. The CDR3 reads CAWKPTGEGYTF. In DNA, the CDR3 is TGTGCCTGGAAACCGACAGGGGAAGGCTACACCTTC.

This clone was observed once. The chain employs TRBV11-2 and TRBJ1-1; D not resolved. The CDR3 covers 16 residues. Germline values: CDR1 SGHAT, CDR2 FQNNGV. V was pared by 1 base and J by 0 bases, with 12 bases between. Written as DNA, the CDR3 is TGTGCCAGCAGCTTAGTCCTCACCAGTTTGAACACTGAAGCTTTCTTT. This sequence encodes CASSLVLTSLNTEAFF.

This clone was counted a single time. The chain carries TRBV10-3 and TRBJ2-3; perhaps TRBD2 as D (6 bases). Germline CDR1 is ENHRY and CDR2 is SYGVKD. This CDR3 region has 15 residues. V was trimmed by 3 bases and J by 0 bases, leaving 10 bases between them. The CDR3 nucleotides are TGTGCCATCAGTGATCGCGGGGAGAGCACAGATACGCAGTATTTT. This gives the protein CAISDRGESTDTQYF.

V usage is TRBV5-6 and J usage is TRBJ2-7; 12 bases are a match to TRBD1. The length of the CDR3 is 14 residues. Trimming at V came to 6 bases and at J to 11 bases, leaving 12 bases not matched to a gene. Germline CDR1 reads SGHDT; CDR2 reads YYEEEE. The CDR3 DNA reads as TGTGCCAGCATCCCCGGGACAGGGGGCTTAAAGGAGTACTTC. Its protein product is CASIPGTGGLKEYF.